These 6 T cell receptor beta chains share one sample of origin, sequenced in a study of blood T cells in healthy people across ages. The authors ran a second PCR of about 7 to 12 cycles using a sample-barcoded 5' primer and a J-beta primer mix. TCRdb called the 5' RACE reads again in MiXCR, with one record for every CDR3 protein. In the table there are over 750,000 distinct CDR3 sequences, roughly 25% of which are singletons. These data were also filed under a second study, of T cells of mothers and their children.

The sample was blood. These receptors were taken from a boy aged 10-17 years in good health.

V gene TRBV4-3 combines with J gene TRBJ2-7; D unresolved. Trimming took off 0 bases at V and 2 bases at J, with 14 bases between the two ends. Germline loops: CDR1 LGHNA, CDR2 YSLEER. The CDR3 totals 16 residues. CDR3 nucleotides: TGCGCCAGCAGCCAAGATCCCACACCTTCCCCCTACGAGCAGTACTTC. Its translation: CASSQDPTPSPYEQYF.

The chain carries TRBV4-3 and TRBJ2-3; no clear D gene. Trimming shortened V by 2 bases and J by 1 base, and 7 bases separated the two germline ends. This CDR3 has 14 amino acids. Germline V gene lookup returns CDR1 LGHNA and CDR2 YSLEER. CDR3 sequence reads: CASSQTWGTDTQYF. CDR3 in DNA: TGCGCCAGCAGCCAAACTTGGGGCACAGATACGCAGTATTTT.

This clonotype was seen only a few times. The CDR3, as DNA: TGCAGCGTTGACGGGGGAGAAAATAACTATGGCTACACCTTC. It translates to CSVDGGENNYGYTF. The chain has TRBV29-1 and TRBJ1-2; the D gene is possibly TRBD1 (5 bases). The CDR3 sequence is 14 residues long. The germline V gene has CDR1 SQVTM and CDR2 ANQGSEA. Trimming pared 3 bases from V and 1 base from J, leaving 12 bases between.

This clonotype was detected ten times or more. V is TRBV27 and J is TRBJ2-1, with TRBD1 identical over 10 bases. V was pared by 6 bases and J by 7 bases, with 3 bases of the junction left unmatched. This CDR3 has 13 residues. CDR1 and CDR2 (germline): MNHEY, SMNVEV (reference sequence). CDR3 amino acids: CASRGQGKNEQFF. CDR3 sequence (DNA): TGTGCCAGCAGGGGACAGGGGAAAAATGAGCAGTTCTTC.

The table lists this clonotype with a few counts. The chain links TRBV6-2 or TRBV6-3 to TRBJ2-7; unclear D gene. V was cut by 6 bases and J by 1 base, with 16 bases left in between. The length of the CDR3 is 15 residues. CDR1 is MNHEY, CDR2 SVGEGT, per germline. This CDR3 is CASSPLEANSYEQYF. The CDR3 DNA reads as TGTGCCAGCAGCCCCCTGGAAGCTAATTCCTACGAGCAGTACTTC.

The rearrangement links TRBV12-3 or TRBV12-4 to TRBJ1-1, with D tentatively TRBD1 (5 bases). Trimming shortened V by 3 bases and J by 4 bases, and 12 bases separated the two germline ends. The CDR3 extends over 14 amino acids. This CDR3 is CASSFLGGSTEAFF. CDR3 in DNA: TGTGCCAGCAGTTTCCTCGGGGGATCCACTGAAGCTTTCTTT.